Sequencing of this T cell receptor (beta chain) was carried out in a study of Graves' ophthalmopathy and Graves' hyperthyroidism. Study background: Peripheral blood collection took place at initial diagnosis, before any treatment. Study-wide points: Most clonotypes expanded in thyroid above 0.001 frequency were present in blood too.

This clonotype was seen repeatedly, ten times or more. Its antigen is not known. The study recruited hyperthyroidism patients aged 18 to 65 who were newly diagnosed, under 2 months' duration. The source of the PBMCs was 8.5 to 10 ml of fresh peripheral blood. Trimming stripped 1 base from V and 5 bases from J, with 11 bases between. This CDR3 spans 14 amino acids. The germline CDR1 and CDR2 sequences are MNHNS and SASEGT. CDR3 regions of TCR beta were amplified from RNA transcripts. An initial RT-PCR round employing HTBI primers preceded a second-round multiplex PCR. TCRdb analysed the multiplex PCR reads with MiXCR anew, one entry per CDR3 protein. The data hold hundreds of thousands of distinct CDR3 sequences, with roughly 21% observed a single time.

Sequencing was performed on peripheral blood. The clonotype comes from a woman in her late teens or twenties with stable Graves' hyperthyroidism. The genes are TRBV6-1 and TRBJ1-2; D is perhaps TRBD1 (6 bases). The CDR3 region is CASSEDRVLYGYTF. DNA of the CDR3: TGTGCCAGCAGTGAAGACAGGGTTCTATATGGCTACACCTTC.